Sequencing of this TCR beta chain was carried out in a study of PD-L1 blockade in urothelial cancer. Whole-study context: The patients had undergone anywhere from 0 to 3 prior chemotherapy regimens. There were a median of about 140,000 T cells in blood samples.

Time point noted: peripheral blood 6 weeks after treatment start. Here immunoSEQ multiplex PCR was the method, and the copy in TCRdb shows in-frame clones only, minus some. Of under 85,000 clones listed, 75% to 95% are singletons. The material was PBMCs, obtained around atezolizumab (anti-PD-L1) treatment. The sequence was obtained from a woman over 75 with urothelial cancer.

This chain's CDR3 is CASSQLQGRDTQYF. CDR3 coding DNA: TGTGCCAGCAGCCAACTCCAGGGTAGGGATACGCAGTATTTT. This sequence joins TRBV14 and TRBJ2-3, with D possibly TRBD1 on 5 matching bases. The CDR3 runs 14 residues. The V end was cut by 2 bases, the J end by 6 bases, with 12 bases between. Germline CDR1 SGHDN, CDR2 FVKESK. Based on the CDR3 plus reference TRBV14 and TRBJ2-3, the full variable domain is EAGVTQFPSHSVIEKGQTVTLRCDPISGHDNLYWYRRVMGKEIKFLLHFVKESKQDESGMPNNRFLAERTGGTYSTLKVQPAELEDSGVYFCASSQLQGRDTQYFGPGTRLTVL.